The clone carrying this T cell receptor beta chain showed up just a few times. What it binds is not known. The data stem from a study of T-cell memory formation after mild COVID-19. Study-wide results and limits: Pre-infection memory already had some responding clones, implying cross-reactive memory joined. Later expanders leaned CD4+, whereas day 15 to 85 contracting clones were balanced CD4/CD8.

Barcoded TCR alpha and TCR beta cDNA libraries with UMIs came from 5'RACE using constant-segment primers. MiXCR, run by TCRdb on the 5' RACE reads, gives a single entry per CDR3 protein. The sample lists about 560,000 distinct CDR3 sequences, roughly 18% occurring once. The source of this sequence is an adult woman who had mild COVID-19 (a few samples of this study predate the infection). Cell type and time point are not known. Source material: PBMCs or a T cell subset sorted from them (not recorded which).

The CDR3 spells CASSPPGQGAEQYF. For the CDR3, the DNA is TGTGCCAGCAGCCCTCCGGGACAGGGGGCCGAGCAGTACTTC. This chain uses TRBV7-2 with TRBJ2-7, with 12 bases lining up with TRBD1. The ends lost 5 bases at V and 6 bases at J; junction bases unmatched: 5. The CDR3 spans 14 residues. Per the germline V gene, CDR1 is SGHTA and CDR2 is FQGNSA.